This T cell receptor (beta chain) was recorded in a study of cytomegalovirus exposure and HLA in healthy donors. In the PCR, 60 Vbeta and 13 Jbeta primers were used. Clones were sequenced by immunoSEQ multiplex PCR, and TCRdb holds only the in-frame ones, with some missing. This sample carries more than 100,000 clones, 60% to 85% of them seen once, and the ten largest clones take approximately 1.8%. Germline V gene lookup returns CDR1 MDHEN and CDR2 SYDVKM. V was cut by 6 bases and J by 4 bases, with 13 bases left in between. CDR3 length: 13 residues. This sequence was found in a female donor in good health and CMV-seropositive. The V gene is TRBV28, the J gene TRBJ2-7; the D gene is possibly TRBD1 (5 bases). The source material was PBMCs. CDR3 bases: TGTGCCAGCAGGGCCTTAGGGGTTTACGAGCAGTACTTC. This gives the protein CASRALGVYEQYF.